This T cell receptor (beta chain) was sequenced during a study of cytotoxic CD8 clonotypes in ibrutinib-treated CLL. Produced via immunoSEQ multiplex PCR; TCRdb's table is partial and in-frame only. The sample comprises about 250,000 clones, 70% of which are singletons, and approximately 15% rests with the top ten. The study, taken as a whole, reports: While tracking circulating CD8+ T-cell counts, baseline clonality exceeded that of age-matched healthy donors.

As concerns this clone: Its antigen is unknown.

Sequenced here: PBMCs, sampled after 24 months of ibrutinib treatment. This sequence was found in a human donor with chronic lymphocytic leukemia.

CDR3 DNA sequence: TGTGCCAGCAACCTACCCTGGGGCCCGGCCCCTGGCTACACCTTC. Translation: CASNLPWGPAPGYTF. The chain combines TRBV6-1 with TRBJ1-2, with a possible D match to TRBD1 (5 bases). The CDR3 consists of 15 residues. Germline CDR1 is MNHNS and CDR2 is SASEGT. Trimming cost V 7 bases and J 7 bases, with 22 bases left between them.